This paragraph reports one T cell receptor beta chain. From the germline J gene comes the end of the CDR3, since the read stops 3 residues before it. This specimen comes from a study of T cells in women clearing cervical HPV infection. Clones were read by immunoSEQ multiplex PCR, and TCRdb kept only the in-frame ones, dropping some. The table counts 30,000 or so clones; 7.5% to 10% lies in the top ten. Germline CDR1 and CDR2: DFQATT and SNEGSKA (reference sequence). The CDR3 runs 11 residues. Deletions cut 0 bases from V and 8 bases from J, with 4 bases between. This clonotype originated in a woman between 18 and 75 years old with a cervical HPV16 infection that either progressed to CIN3+ or cleared (not recorded which). The chain recombines TRBV20-1 with TRBJ1-4, with D hard to call. The sample taken for sequencing was blood buffy coat. CDR3 region: CSARDGEKLFF. The covered CDR3 bases are TGCAGTGCTAGAGATGGCGAAAAA.